This T cell receptor beta chain was captured in a study of blood T cell repertoires in COVID-19. Study summary: Sites in the United States, Italy and Spain provided acute and convalescent COVID-19 samples. Sources were T cells, B-cell-depleted T cells, or PBMCs; the material itself was cDNA or gDNA.

Germline loops: CDR1 MNHEY, CDR2 SMNVEV (reference sequence). The V and J ends lost 4 bases and 5 bases respectively, with 14 bases between them. The CDR3 length is 14 residues. Per the original data handling: Reference gene primers were amplified, and this amplification served to estimate nucleated cell counts. Method: immunoSEQ multiplex PCR; TCRdb's copy keeps in-frame clones and lacks some. The V and J calls and clone size were taken over from that table, and D and trimming were inferred from the DNA. The sample has over 250,000 clones; about four fifths are singletons. Sequences were obtained from peripheral blood. V usage is TRBV27 and J usage is TRBJ2-5; D is possibly TRBD1 (5 bases). The sequence was collected from a woman aged 50 to 60 who had recovered from COVID-19. CDR3 sequence (DNA): TGTGCCAGCAGTTCCTACCCCTGGGGCGAGACCCAGTACTTC. Its protein is CASSSYPWGETQYF.